The clone carrying this TCR beta chain was counted a few times. Antigen specificity is unknown. The data were obtained in a study of CD8+ T cells in alopecia areata. Whole-study context: Tofacitinib was taken orally by treated patients, and the dose was 5 to 10 mg twice daily.

Extraction and reverse transcription of RNA yielded cDNA as the sequencing template. The assay was immunoSEQ multiplex PCR, and TCRdb's table has in-frame clones only and misses some. Here the sample spans 160,000 or so clones, 50% to 75% being singletons. Overall study results and limits: Significant decreases in scalp clonality and expanded CD8+ clones followed tofacitinib treatment. A large proportion of expanded lesional clones were detected persisting in scalp and blood during tofacitinib.

As to treatment: oral pan-JAK inhibitor, 5-10 mg twice daily. The CDR3 runs 16 residues. Germline V CDR1 and CDR2: SGHRS, YFSETQ. The V end was cut by 2 bases, the J end by 0 bases, with 12 bases between. This sequence originates from a human donor with alopecia areata. The chain recombines TRBV5-1 with TRBJ1-3; D is uncertain. The specimen comprised CD4+ T cells sorted from blood, sampled at roughly week 58, from a patient treated with tofacitinib. The CDR3 DNA reads TGCGCCAGCAGCTTCGGACCAACTAGCTCTGGAAACACCATATATTTT. Translation gives CASSFGPTSSGNTIYF.